This TCR beta chain was observed in a study of Ad26.COV2.S vaccination and SARS-CoV-2 variants. Study-wide context: A COV1001 Ad26.COV2.S trial-arm participant provided the sample. General observations from the study: Breadth measured for non-spike TCRs was similar across vaccine and placebo recipients. Responses of T cells in total may have been underestimated by the TCR breadth and depth analyses.

This sample's treatment: around 19 received Ad26.COV2.S at low or high dose, single or two shots; 5 received placebo; per-sample allocation not given. Following the first vaccine or placebo injection, samples were taken on day 63. Method: immunoSEQ multiplex PCR; TCRdb's copy keeps in-frame clones and lacks some. The data show roughly 410,000 clones, under 90% seen once. V lost 4 bases, J lost 1 base, and 7 bases lay in between. This CDR3 region has 13 residues. The germline CDR1 and CDR2 sequences are SGHDN and FVKESK. A remark on this clone: Its cognate antigen is unknown.

The V and J genes are TRBV14 and TRBJ1-1; D call uncertain. This specimen consisted of peripheral blood, obtained in a trial of Ad26.COV2.S vaccine versus placebo. The source is a person aged 18-65 years who received the Ad26.COV2.S COVID-19 vaccine or a placebo. This CDR3 reads CASSRVGNTEAFF. The CDR3 bases are TGTGCCAGCAGCCGGGTCGGGAACACTGAAGCTTTCTTT.